The next 12 T cell receptor beta chains were all read from a single sample in a study of shared clonotypes between healthy human individuals (dated by TCRdb to the early 2020s). Receptor libraries were prepared by the immunoSEQ multiplex PCR assay. Sourced from immuneACCESS, this table was stored by TCRdb with only in-frame sequences that have V and J called. A share of the clones is absent; for the studies checked, an unresolved V gene accounts for under half, and the remainder has no known explanation. The sample table contains about 690,000 clones; only one count was recorded for 80% to 95% of them. 34% of the sample belongs to the ten largest clones. Sequenced material: memory CD8+ T cells from PBMCs. The cell subset or site label on this specimen signifies: CD45RO+ cells pooled with CCR7-negative TemRA cells. These receptor sequences come from a man aged 18 to 35 in good health. Some clones in this sample may be carry-over from other donors' samples.

This clone was seen once. This chain links TRBV4-3 with TRBJ1-6, with TRBD1 matching over 9 bases. CDR1 and CDR2 (germline): LGHNA, YSLEER. V dropped 3 bases and J dropped 10; count of bases not matched to a gene: 10. The CDR3 is made up of 16 amino acids. The DNA of the CDR3 is TGCGCCAGCAGCCAGCTTACCGGGACAGGGTCCTCACCCCTCCACTTT. Translated, it gives CASSQLTGTGSSPLHF.

In its sample, this clone was seen once. The chain combines TRBV11-2 with TRBJ2-3, with no clear D. The germline CDR1 and CDR2 sequences are SGHAT and FQNNGV. V dropped 1 base and J dropped 1 base, with 12 bases sitting between them. CDR3 length equals 16 residues. CDR3 nucleotides: TGTGCCAGCAGCTTAGTGGTAGCTTCAGGCACAGATACGCAGTATTTT. Its protein is CASSLVVASGTDTQYF. The full variable domain, with the rest looked up from reference TRBV11-2 and TRBJ2-3, is EAGVAQSPRYKIIEKRQSVAFWCNPISGHATLYWYQQILGQGPKLLIQFQNNGVVDDSQLPKDRFSAERLKGVDSTLKIQPAKLEDSAVYLCASSLVVASGTDTQYFGPGTRLTVL.

The chain carries TRBV7-9 and TRBJ1-2; TRBD1 is a possible D gene (5 bases). This CDR3 region has 13 residues. Trimming removed 0 bases at V and 4 bases at J, with 6 bases between. The germline gives CDR1 SEHNR, CDR2 FQNEAQ (reference sequence). CDR3 loop: CASSLAGAYGYTF. The CDR3, as DNA: TGTGCCAGCAGCTTAGCAGGGGCCTATGGCTACACCTTC.

A word on this clone: At the DNA level, this CDR3 is encoded by other sequences in the same sample as well. CDR3 region: CASSFVGSSYEQYF. In DNA, the CDR3 is TGTGCCAGCAGTTTTGTCGGGAGCTCCTACGAGCAGTACTTC. V usage is TRBV27 and J usage is TRBJ2-7; tentatively, D is TRBD2 (6 bases). In germline, CDR1 is MNHEY, CDR2 SMNVEV (reference sequence). The CDR3 is made up of 14 amino acids. Trimming took off 3 bases at V and 0 bases at J, with 9 bases between the two ends.

The chain employs TRBV13 and TRBJ1-1; no clear D. There are 14 residues in the CDR3. Per germline, CDR1 PRHDT and CDR2 FYEKMQ (reference sequence). Trimming took off 5 bases at V and 4 bases at J, with 14 bases between the two ends. DNA for the CDR3: TGTGCCAGCAGCCCACAGAGGGCAAGCACTGAAGCTTTCTTT. Translating it yields CASSPQRASTEAFF.

The V and J genes are TRBV19 and TRBJ2-7, with 11 bases matching TRBD2. CDR1 is LNHDA and CDR2 is SQIVND in the germline V gene (reference sequence). CDR3 length: 14 residues. V shed 5 bases, J shed 3 bases, and the junction held 3 bases outside the gene matches. The CDR3 DNA is TGTGCCAGTAGTTTTAGCGGGAGGGGCTACGAGCAGTACTTC. Protein product: CASSFSGRGYEQYF.

The chain uses TRBV27 and TRBJ2-1; a possible D gene is TRBD1 (5 bases). Trimming stripped 5 bases from V and 8 bases from J, with 16 bases between. Germline V lookup: CDR1 MNHEY, CDR2 SMNVEV (reference sequence). This CDR3 comprises 14 residues. In DNA, the CDR3 is TGTGCCAGCAGTGGGGCTAAGGGGATACATGAGCAGTTCTTC. Translation: CASSGAKGIHEQFF.

The chain has TRBV28 and TRBJ1-3, with D possibly being TRBD1 (5 bases). The CDR3 spans 15 residues. The V gene lost 6 bases and the J gene lost 0 bases, with 12 bases spanning the gap. From germline, CDR1 is MDHEN and CDR2 SYDVKM. The CDR3 DNA follows: TGTGCCAGCAGAAGGGACGGAAGCTCTGGAAACACCATATATTTT. As protein: CASRRDGSSGNTIYF.

This rearrangement joins TRBV6-1 to TRBJ2-7, with a tentative D call TRBD2 (5 bases). V lost 10 bases and J 2 bases, leaving 15 bases between the germline ends. Germline V gene sequence: CDR1 MNHNS, CDR2 SASEGT. The length of the CDR3 is 13 residues. CDR3 sequence: CATYSGGTYEQYF. DNA for the CDR3: TGTGCCACCTACAGCGGCGGTACCTACGAGCAGTACTTC.

This chain links TRBV7-8 with TRBJ2-7; D is possibly TRBD2 (5 bases). Germline lookup yields CDR1 SGHVS and CDR2 FQNEAQ. V was pared by 5 bases and J by 3 bases, with 14 bases between. The CDR3 runs to 14 residues. The CDR3 bases are TGTGCCAGCAGCGCGAGTGTGGCGGGCTACGAGCAGTACTTC. Amino acid sequence: CASSASVAGYEQYF. The full variable domain, with the rest looked up from reference TRBV7-8 and TRBJ2-7, is GAGVSQSPRYKVAKRGQDVALRCDPISGHVSLFWYQQALGQGPEFLTYFQNEAQLDKSGLPSDRFFAERPEGSVSTLKIQRTQQEDSAVYLCASSASVAGYEQYFGPGTRLTVT.

This chain connects TRBV11-3 to TRBJ2-1, with 12 bases aligning to TRBD2. CDR3 length equals 17 residues. Germline V gene sequence: CDR1 SGHNT, CDR2 YENEEA. With V trimmed by 0 bases and J by 8 bases, 8 bases remained unmatched. The CDR3 nucleotides read TGTGCCAGCAGCTTAGAACAAGGACTAGCGGGAAGGGATGAGCAGTTCTTC. Amino acids: CASSLEQGLAGRDEQFF. Full variable domain (rest looked up from reference TRBV11-3 and TRBJ2-1): EAGVVQSPRYKIIEKKQPVAFWCNPISGHNTLYWYLQNLGQGPELLIRYENEEAVDDSQLPKDRFSAERLKGVDSTLKIQPAELGDSAVYLCASSLEQGLAGRDEQFFGPGTRLTVL.

This chain uses TRBV7-9 with TRBJ2-7; D remains ambiguous. Germline CDR1 SEHNR, CDR2 FQNEAQ (reference sequence). Trimming stripped 1 base from V and 4 bases from J, with 11 bases between. The CDR3 totals 14 residues. The CDR3 region is CASSLGVSLYEQYF. CDR3 bases: TGTGCCAGCAGCTTAGGGGTCAGCCTGTACGAGCAGTACTTC. Complete variable domain (other parts from reference TRBV7-9 and TRBJ2-7): DTGVSQNPRHKITKRGQNVTFRCDPISEHNRLYWYRQTLGQGPEFLTYFQNEAQLEKSRLLSDRFSAERPKGSFSTLEIQRTEQGDSAMYLCASSLGVSLYEQYFGPGTRLTVT.